One and the same sample provided the 5 T cell receptor beta chains below, sequenced in a study of CD8+CD57+ T cells in acquired aplastic anemia. CDR3 and TCR beta VDJ profiling relied on genomic DNA as the template. TCRdb reprocessed the reads via MiXCR and lists one record per CDR3 protein. The table has approximately 380,000 distinct CDR3 sequences, approximately 70% seen once; the top ten hold less than 4%. The sequenced sample was sorted CD4+, CD8+, or CD8+CD57+ T cells (not recorded which) from PBMCs. Source of these receptors: a human donor in good health, serving as a control.

With respect to this clonotype: At one end, the junction sequence differs from germline, possibly due to a read error. V is TRBV7-2 and J is TRBJ2-3; D is perhaps TRBD1 (5 bases). Germline CDR1 reads SGHTA; CDR2 reads FQGNSA. This CDR3 spans 14 amino acids. DNA of the CDR3: TGTGCCAGCAGCTTAGACAGATCGGACATCGCTGAAGCTTTT. It encodes CASSLDRSDIAEAF.

The sample holds many counts of this clonotype. The CDR3 protein is CAISESGGGMADTQYF. The CDR3 coding sequence is TGTGCCATCAGTGAGTCGGGCGGGGGGATGGCAGATACGCAGTATTTT. The V and J genes are TRBV10-3 and TRBJ2-3; the match to TRBD2 covers 8 bases. The CDR3 is 16 residues long. CDR1 is ENHRY and CDR2 is SYGVKD in the germline V gene. V gave up 0 bases and J gave up 4 bases; unmatched junction bases: 6.

There are a few counts of this clonotype. The chain carries TRBV2 and TRBJ1-6, with 12 bases identical to TRBD1. This CDR3 is built from 14 residues. Looked up from germline, CDR1 is SNHLY and CDR2 is FYNNEI. J lost 10 bases, V lost 4 bases, and 2 bases had no gene match. The CDR3 loop is CASSAGTGGSPLHF. CDR3 DNA sequence: TGTGCCAGCAGTGCCGGGACAGGGGGCTCACCCCTCCACTTT. The whole variable domain, remainder taken from reference TRBV2 and TRBJ1-6, is EPEVTQTPSHQVTQMGQEVILRCVPISNHLYFYWYRQILGQKVEFLVSFYNNEISEKSEIFDDQFSVERPDGSNFTLKIRSTKLEDSAMYFCASSAGTGGSPLHFGNGTRLTVT.

This clonotype occurred once. At one end the junction does not follow the germline gene, possibly because of a read error. The genes are TRBV7-3 and TRBJ1-4, with a weak D call TRBD1 (6 bases). Germline CDR1 is SGHTA and CDR2 is FQGTGA. This CDR3 has 15 residues. The chain's CDR3 is CASSSRQEGAEKLFF. The DNA for the CDR3 is TGTGCTAGCAGCTCCCGACAGGAAGGAGCTGAAAAACTGTTTTTT.

This clonotype was counted a few times. This chain joins TRBV29-1 and TRBJ2-5; the D call may be TRBD1 or TRBD2 (5 bases each). Trimming pared 7 bases from V and 5 bases from J, leaving 11 bases between. Per the germline V gene, CDR1 is SQVTM and CDR2 is ANQGSEA. This CDR3 is built from 11 residues. CDR3 sequence: CSGAEGETQYF. Here the CDR3 DNA reads TGCAGCGGAGCTGAGGGGGAGACCCAGTACTTC.